The T cell receptor (beta chain) under discussion was sequenced for a study of T cells after somatic rescue of genetic block. Profiling relied on immunoSEQ multiplex PCR, and the TCRdb table lists in-frame clones only, not all of them. The data contain 55,000 to 70,000 clones, 80% to 95% of them singletons. This clone has just one count. CDR3 length equals 15 residues. V was shortened by 0 bases and J by 3 bases, with 10 bases between the two germline ends. In germline, CDR1 is SGHRS, CDR2 YFSETQ. The sequence was collected from a middle-aged man. The sequenced material came from peripheral blood mononuclear cells (PBMCs). This sequence joins TRBV5-1 and TRBJ2-1; D gene ambiguous. CDR3 loop: CASSLDTVSYNEQFF. In DNA form, the CDR3 reads TGCGCCAGCAGCTTGGACACTGTCAGCTACAATGAGCAGTTCTTC.